The 25 T cell receptor beta chains below were found in one sample sequenced in a study of OX40 agonist ivuxolimab in advanced cancers. TCRdb's table, derived via immunoSEQ multiplex PCR, lists solely in-frame clones and lacks some. The sample shows approximately 99,000 clones, about 86% of them seen only once. The sequencing used CD4+ or CD8+ T cells sorted from blood, collected in a trial of the OX40 agonist ivuxolimab. These receptor sequences come from an adult with an advanced solid tumor such as melanoma, head and neck, liver or kidney cancer.

The chain is built from TRBV30 and TRBJ1-5; TRBD1 is a possible D gene (6 bases). Germline CDR1 GTSNPN, CDR2 SVGIG (reference sequence). V dropped 5 bases and J dropped 0 bases, with 8 bases sitting between them. This CDR3 region has 13 residues. The CDR3: CAWAGDSNQPQHF. The CDR3 DNA reads as TGTGCCTGGGCAGGGGATAGCAATCAGCCCCAGCATTTT. The full variable domain, rest sourced from reference TRBV30 and TRBJ1-5, is SQTIHQWPATLVQPVGSPLSLECTVEGTSNPNLYWYRQAAGRGLQLLFYSVGIGQISSEVPQNLSASRPQDRQFILSSKKLLLSDSGFYLCAWAGDSNQPQHFGDGTRLSIL.

This chain connects TRBV9 to TRBJ2-5, with D unresolved. Trimming took 4 bases from V and 4 from J, leaving 23 bases between them. Germline CDR1 and CDR2: SGDLS and YYNGEE. CDR3 length: 17 amino acids. The DNA of the CDR3 is TGTGCCAGCAGCCCAGGACCCGAACATCCTCCTTTAGAGACCCAGTACTTC. It translates to CASSPGPEHPPLETQYF. Based on the CDR3 plus reference TRBV9 and TRBJ2-5, the full variable domain is DSGVTQTPKHLITATGQRVTLRCSPRSGDLSVYWYQQSLDQGLQFLIQYYNGEERAKGNILERFSAQQFPDLHSELNLSSLELGDSALYFCASSPGPEHPPLETQYFGPGTRLLVL.

V and J are TRBV27 and TRBJ1-2; perhaps TRBD1 as D (5 bases). Germline V gene data show CDR1 as MNHEY and CDR2 as SMNVEV (reference sequence). The CDR3 contains 12 residues. Trimming left V 3 bases short and J 5 bases short, with 7 bases between. The CDR3 sequence is CASSFKGYGYTF. The CDR3 coding sequence is TGTGCCAGCAGTTTCAAGGGGTATGGCTACACCTTC.

The chain carries TRBV5-3 and TRBJ2-7; a weak D match, TRBD1 (9 bases). TRBV5-3 is treated as an ORF (open reading frame) with a function not yet certain. V gave up 4 bases and J gave up 4 bases, with 30 bases separating them. The CDR3 has 19 residues. Written as DNA, the CDR3 is TGTGCCAGAAGCGCGCGACAGGGGGGACCGGGACTAGACGGTTACGAGCAGTACTTC. It is translated as CARSARQGGPGLDGYEQYF.

The chain recombines TRBV4-1 with TRBJ2-3, with 9 bases aligning to TRBD1. Germline values: CDR1 MGHRA, CDR2 YSYEKL. Trimming at V came to 4 bases and at J to 5 bases, leaving 10 bases not matched to a gene. This CDR3 has 16 residues. CDR3 DNA: TGCGCCAGCAGCCGAAACGACGGGACAGGGATAGATACGCAGTATTTT. Its translation is CASSRNDGTGIDTQYF.

The V and J genes are TRBV12-5 and TRBJ1-1, with 11 positions matching TRBD1. V dropped 2 bases and J dropped 5; count of bases not matched to a gene: 7. Germline V gene lookup returns CDR1 LGHNT and CDR2 FRNRAP. This CDR3 has 16 amino acids. CDR3 sequence (DNA): TGTGCTAGTGGTTTGCCGAGGACAGGGGGCGAAACTGAAGCTTTCTTT. Translating gives CASGLPRTGGETEAFF.

This chain links TRBV18 with TRBJ2-7; tentative D call: TRBD1 (5 bases). The CDR3 is made up of 14 amino acids. Germline loops: CDR1 KGHSH, CDR2 LQKENI. Deletions cut 3 bases from V and 0 bases from J, with 9 bases between. As DNA, the CDR3 is TGTGCCAGCTCACCCGACAGTTTCTCCTACGAGCAGTACTTC. Protein: CASSPDSFSYEQYF.

This chain uses TRBV21-1 with TRBJ2-7; the table's TRBD2 call for D was not verified on the DNA. TRBV21-1 is tagged as a pseudogene. This CDR3 is built from 15 residues. The CDR3 here is CASSKDPSGIDEQYF. Written as DNA, the CDR3 is TGTGCCAGCAGCAAAGACCCTAGCGGGATCGACGAGCAGTACTTC.

The gene calls are TRBV5-1 and TRBJ2-7; 9 nucleotides agree with TRBD1. CDR1 and CDR2 from the germline V gene are SGHRS and YFSETQ. This CDR3 is 15 amino acids long. Trimming at V came to 4 bases and at J to 8 bases, leaving 13 bases not matched to a gene. Here the CDR3 DNA reads TGCGCCAGCAGCCCGAGGACAGGGGAGGGTCACAAGCAGTACTTC. Translation gives CASSPRTGEGHKQYF.

V is TRBV7-6 and J is TRBJ2-1, with 7 bases aligning to TRBD1. V was pared by 3 bases and J by 4 bases, with 12 bases of the junction left unmatched. The CDR3 runs 17 residues. Looked up from germline, CDR1 is SGHVS and CDR2 is FNYEAQ. CDR3 residues: CASSLADPGQLYNEQFF. CDR3 nucleotide sequence: TGTGCCAGCAGCTTGGCCGACCCGGGACAGTTATACAATGAGCAGTTCTTC.

The chain couples TRBV5-1 to TRBJ1-2; weak D call: TRBD1 (5 bases). The CDR3 consists of 16 residues. Germline V gene sequence: CDR1 SGHRS, CDR2 YFSETQ. V was shortened by 2 bases and J by 2 bases, with 16 bases between the two germline ends. The DNA of the CDR3 is TGCGCCAGCAGCTTCAAAGGGCAGGGAGAGAACTATGGCTACACCTTC. Its translation is CASSFKGQGENYGYTF.

The chain links TRBV6-6 to TRBJ1-2, with D perhaps TRBD1 (6 bases). The CDR3 runs to 15 residues. Germline assignment: CDR1 MNHNY and CDR2 SVGAGI (reference sequence). Trimming removed 0 bases from V and 7 bases from J, with 15 bases in between. The CDR3 nucleotides read TGTGCCAGCAGTTACTCGAAGGCTGACAGGAGTGGCTACACCTTC. It codes for CASSYSKADRSGYTF.

This clone has a single count. The chain uses TRBV5-6 and TRBJ1-4, with 8 nucleotides matching TRBD1. The V segment lost 1 base and the J segment 6 bases; nucleotides outside the gene matches: 11. CDR3 length: 17 residues. Germline assignment: CDR1 SGHDT and CDR2 YYEEEE. DNA for the CDR3: TGTGCCAGCAGCTTGAAATTCCCAGGGGGCGCCGATGAAAAACTGTTTTTT. Protein: CASSLKFPGGADEKLFF.

The DNA of the CDR3 is TGTGCCAGCTCACCACCCCTAGGAGTTCAGCCCAACACTGAAGCTTTCTTT. Its translation is CASSPPLGVQPNTEAFF. This rearrangement joins TRBV18 to TRBJ1-1; D is unresolved. This CDR3 spans 17 amino acids. Germline lookup yields CDR1 KGHSH and CDR2 LQKENI. The ends were cut back, 0 bases at V and 2 bases at J, with 16 bases in the middle.

J is TRBJ2-7 and V is TRBV6-1; tentative D call: TRBD2 (6 bases). Germline V lookup: CDR1 MNHNS, CDR2 SASEGT. The V gene lost 2 bases and the J gene lost 3 bases, with 14 bases spanning the gap. The CDR3 totals 15 residues. The CDR3 nucleotides read TGTGCCAGCAGTGAATCGGCGGGAACGGGCTACGAGCAGTACTTC. Translation: CASSESAGTGYEQYF.

The gene calls are TRBV2 and TRBJ2-5; TRBD2 matches 8 bases. The V gene end was trimmed by 5 bases and the J gene end by 2 bases; junction bases not matched to a gene: 10. The V gene's germline CDR1 is SNHLY and CDR2 FYNNEI. CDR3 length: 16 residues. The CDR3 coding sequence is TGTGCCAGCAGTCCGGGGCACGGGAGGGGTCAAGAGACCCAGTACTTC. Translation: CASSPGHGRGQETQYF.

The rearrangement links TRBV19 to TRBJ1-5, with D unresolved. The CDR3 has 14 amino acids. V was cut by 7 bases and J by 1 base, with 11 bases left in between. Germline V gene data show CDR1 as LNHDA and CDR2 as SQIVND (reference sequence). The CDR3 is CASKRQASNQPQHF. As DNA, the CDR3 is TGTGCCAGTAAACGCCAGGCGAGCAATCAGCCCCAGCATTTT.

A remark on this clone: The germline gene is not matched at one end of the junction; a read error may be the cause. The CDR3 nucleotides are TGTGCTAGCAGCTTACGGAGGAGTGACGAGCAGTACTTC. It codes for CASSLRRSDEQYF. V is TRBV7-7 and J is TRBJ2-7; D is possibly TRBD2 (5 bases). Germline assignment: CDR1 SSHAT and CDR2 FNYEAQ (reference sequence). The CDR3 sequence is 13 residues long.

The V gene is TRBV21-1, the J gene TRBJ1-4; TRBD1, the table's D call, was not compared with the DNA. TRBV21-1 constitutes a pseudogene. There are 15 residues in the CDR3. In nucleotides, the CDR3 is TGTGCCAGCAGCATACGGACAGGAGTGGCTGAAAAACTGTTTTTT. It translates to CASSIRTGVAEKLFF.

Only one count was recorded for this clone. The sample contains more than one DNA sequence encoding this CDR3. The V call is TRBV19, the J call TRBJ1-2, with D possibly being TRBD1 (5 bases). The V end lost 1 base, the J end lost 3 bases, and 6 bases lay between the germline ends. Germline CDR1 and CDR2: LNHDA and SQIVND (reference sequence). CDR3 length: 13 amino acids. In nucleotides, the CDR3 is TGTGCCAGTAGTATAGGACAGCACTATGGCTACACCTTC. It is translated as CASSIGQHYGYTF.

The chain combines TRBV11-2 with TRBJ2-7; 8 positions match TRBD1. The J segment lost 7 bases and the V segment lost 5 bases, leaving 10 bases of the junction unmatched. The length of the CDR3 is 14 residues. The germline V gene has CDR1 SGHAT and CDR2 FQNNGV. The CDR3 here is CASSTFHRGEEQYF. CDR3 nucleotide sequence: TGTGCCAGCAGCACCTTCCACAGGGGGGAAGAGCAGTACTTC. Variable domain in full (rest from reference TRBV11-2 and TRBJ2-7): EAGVAQSPRYKIIEKRQSVAFWCNPISGHATLYWYQQILGQGPKLLIQFQNNGVVDDSQLPKDRFSAERLKGVDSTLKIQPAKLEDSAVYLCASSTFHRGEEQYFGPGTRLTVT.

The genes are TRBV11-2 and TRBJ1-3; D unclear. The germline V gene encodes CDR1 SGHAT and CDR2 FQNNGV. This CDR3 has 16 amino acids. V shed 5 bases and J shed 2 bases, with 16 bases lying between them. In DNA form, the CDR3 reads TGTGCCAGCAGCCCCCTGATCACAACGGCTGGAAACACCATATATTTT. It specifies CASSPLITTAGNTIYF.

There are a few counts of this clone. The chain is built from TRBV27 and TRBJ2-1; D may be TRBD1 (6 bases). V was trimmed by 5 bases and J by 3 bases, leaving 14 bases between them. The CDR3 is 15 amino acids. The germline gives CDR1 MNHEY, CDR2 SMNVEV (reference sequence). The CDR3: CASSSYREDYNEQFF. For the CDR3, the DNA is TGTGCCAGCAGTAGTTACAGGGAAGACTACAATGAGCAGTTCTTC.

The chain carries TRBV11-2 and TRBJ2-1; 11 bases line up with TRBD1. The CDR3 runs 14 residues. Losses at the gene ends were 5 bases for V and 10 bases for J; bases not matched to a gene: 7. Germline V gene data show CDR1 as SGHAT and CDR2 as FQNNGV. The CDR3: CASSSRTGGGEQFF. CDR3 coding DNA: TGTGCCAGCAGCAGTCGGACAGGGGGCGGCGAGCAGTTCTTC.

This clone has just a few counts. The chain links TRBV19 to TRBJ2-7; the D gene is possibly TRBD2 (6 bases). Trimming removed 2 bases from V and 3 bases from J, with 8 bases in between. The CDR3 totals 13 residues. CDR1 is LNHDA, CDR2 SQIVND, per germline (reference sequence). CDR3 protein: CASSITRDYEQYF. In DNA, the CDR3 is TGTGCCAGTAGTATAACGCGGGACTACGAGCAGTACTTC.